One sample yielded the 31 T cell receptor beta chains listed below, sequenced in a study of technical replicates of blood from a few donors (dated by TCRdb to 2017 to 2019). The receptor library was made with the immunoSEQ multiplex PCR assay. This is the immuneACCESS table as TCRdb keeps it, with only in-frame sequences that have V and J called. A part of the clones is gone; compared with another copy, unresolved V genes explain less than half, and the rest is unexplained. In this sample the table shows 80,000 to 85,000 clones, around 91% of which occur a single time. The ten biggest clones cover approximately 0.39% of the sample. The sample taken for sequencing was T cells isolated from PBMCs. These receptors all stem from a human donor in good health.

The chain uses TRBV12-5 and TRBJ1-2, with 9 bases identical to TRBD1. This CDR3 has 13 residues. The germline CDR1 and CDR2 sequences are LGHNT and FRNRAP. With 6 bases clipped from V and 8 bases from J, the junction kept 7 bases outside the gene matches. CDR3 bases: TGTGCTAGTGGCCCCTGGGACAGGGACGGCTACACCTTC. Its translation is CASGPWDRDGYTF.

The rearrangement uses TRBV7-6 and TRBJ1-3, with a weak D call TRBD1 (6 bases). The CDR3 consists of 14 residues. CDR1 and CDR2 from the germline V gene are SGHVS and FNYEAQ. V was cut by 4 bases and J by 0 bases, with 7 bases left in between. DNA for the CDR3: TGTGCCAGCAGCTGGGACAACTCTGGAAACACCATATATTTT. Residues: CASSWDNSGNTIYF.

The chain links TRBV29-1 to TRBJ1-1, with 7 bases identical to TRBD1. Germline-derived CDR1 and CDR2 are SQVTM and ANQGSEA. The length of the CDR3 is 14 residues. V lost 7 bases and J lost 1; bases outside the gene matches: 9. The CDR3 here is CSADRAKGNTEAFF. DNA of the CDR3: TGCAGCGCCGACAGGGCAAAGGGGAACACTGAAGCTTTCTTT.

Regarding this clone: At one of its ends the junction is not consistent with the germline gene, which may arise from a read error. The CDR3 is CASSSQFLEGRETQYF. CDR3 DNA: TGTGCTAGCAGCTCTCAGTTTTTAGAGGGCCGAGAGACCCAGTACTTC. This chain joins TRBV7-7 and TRBJ2-5; tentatively, D is TRBD2 (5 bases). Germline loops: CDR1 SSHAT, CDR2 FNYEAQ (reference sequence). This CDR3 region has 16 residues. Using reference TRBV7-7 and TRBJ2-5 for the parts outside the CDR3, the full variable domain is GAGVSQSPRYKVTKRGQDVTLRCDPISSHATLYWYQQALGQGPEFLTYFNYEAQPDKSGLPSDRFSAERPEGSISTLTIQRTEQRDSAMYRCASSSQFLEGRETQYFGPGTRLLVL.

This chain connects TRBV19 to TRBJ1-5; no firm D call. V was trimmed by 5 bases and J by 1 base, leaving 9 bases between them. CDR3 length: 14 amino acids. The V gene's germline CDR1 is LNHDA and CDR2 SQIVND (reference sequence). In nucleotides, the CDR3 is TGTGCCAGTAGTTCATTAGTCAGCAATCAGCCCCAGCATTTT. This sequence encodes CASSSLVSNQPQHF.

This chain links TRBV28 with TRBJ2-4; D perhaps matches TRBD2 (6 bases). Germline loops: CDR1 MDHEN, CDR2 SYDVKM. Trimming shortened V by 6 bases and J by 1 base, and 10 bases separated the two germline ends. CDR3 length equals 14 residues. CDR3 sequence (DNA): TGTGCCAGCAGGAATAGCGGCGCCAAAAACATTCAGTACTTC. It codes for CASRNSGAKNIQYF.

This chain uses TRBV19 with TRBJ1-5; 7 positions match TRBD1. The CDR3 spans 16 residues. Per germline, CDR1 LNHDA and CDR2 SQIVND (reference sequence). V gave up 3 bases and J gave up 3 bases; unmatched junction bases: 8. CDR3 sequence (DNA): TGTGCCAGTAGTATGGGACAGCCTGTCCTCAATCAGCCCCAGCATTTT. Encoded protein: CASSMGQPVLNQPQHF.

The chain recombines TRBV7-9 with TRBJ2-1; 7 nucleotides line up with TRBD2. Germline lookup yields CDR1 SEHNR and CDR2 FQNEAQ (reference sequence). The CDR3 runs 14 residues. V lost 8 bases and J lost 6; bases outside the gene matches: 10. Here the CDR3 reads CASRPRGELNEQFF. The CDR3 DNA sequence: TGTGCCAGCCGTCCCCGGGGGGAACTCAATGAGCAGTTCTTC.

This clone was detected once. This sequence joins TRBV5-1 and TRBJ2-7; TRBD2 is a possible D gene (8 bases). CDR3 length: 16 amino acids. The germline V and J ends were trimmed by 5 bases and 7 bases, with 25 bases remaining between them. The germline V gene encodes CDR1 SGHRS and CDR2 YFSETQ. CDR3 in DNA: TGCGCCAGCAGTAATGGTTATGGGCGGGAGGACAGGGAGCAGTACTTC. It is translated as CASSNGYGREDREQYF.

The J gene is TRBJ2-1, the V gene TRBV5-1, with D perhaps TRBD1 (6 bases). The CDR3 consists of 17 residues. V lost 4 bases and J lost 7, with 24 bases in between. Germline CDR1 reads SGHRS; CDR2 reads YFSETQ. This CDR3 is CASSPYPTGYSGNEQFF. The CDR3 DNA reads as TGCGCCAGCAGCCCCTACCCGACAGGCTACTCGGGTAATGAGCAGTTCTTC. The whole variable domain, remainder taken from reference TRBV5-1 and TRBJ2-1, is KAGVTQTPRYLIKTRGQQVTLSCSPISGHRSVSWYQQTPGQGLQFLFEYFSETQRNKGNFPGRFSGRQFSNSRSEMNVSTLELGDSALYLCASSPYPTGYSGNEQFFGPGTRLTVL.

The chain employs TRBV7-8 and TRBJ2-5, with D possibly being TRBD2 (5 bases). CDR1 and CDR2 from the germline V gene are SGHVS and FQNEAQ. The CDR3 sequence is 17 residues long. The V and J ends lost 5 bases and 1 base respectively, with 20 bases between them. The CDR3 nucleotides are TGTGCCAGCAGCGAACGCGGGCCAAAATATATCCAAGAGACCCAGTACTTC. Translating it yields CASSERGPKYIQETQYF.

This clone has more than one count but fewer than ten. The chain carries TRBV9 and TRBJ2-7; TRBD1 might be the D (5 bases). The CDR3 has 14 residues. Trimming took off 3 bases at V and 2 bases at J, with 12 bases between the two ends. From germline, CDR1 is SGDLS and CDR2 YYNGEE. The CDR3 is CASSDRNTPYEQYF. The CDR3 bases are TGTGCCAGCAGCGACAGGAATACACCCTACGAGCAGTACTTC.

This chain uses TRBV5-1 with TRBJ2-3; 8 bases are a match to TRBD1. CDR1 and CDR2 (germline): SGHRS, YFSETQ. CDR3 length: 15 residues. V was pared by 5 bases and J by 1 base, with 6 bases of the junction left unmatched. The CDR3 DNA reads TGCGCCAGCAGGAACAGGGGGATAGGCACAGATACGCAGTATTTT. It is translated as CASRNRGIGTDTQYF.

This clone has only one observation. CDR3 in DNA: TGTGCCAGTAGTAAGGACAGGGATCAAGAGACCCAGTACTTC. It is translated as CASSKDRDQETQYF. The gene calls are TRBV19 and TRBJ2-5; TRBD1 matches 8 bases. CDR1 and CDR2 from the germline V gene are LNHDA and SQIVND (reference sequence). This CDR3 is built from 14 residues. V lost 4 bases to trimming and J lost 2 bases; unmatched junction nucleotides: 3.

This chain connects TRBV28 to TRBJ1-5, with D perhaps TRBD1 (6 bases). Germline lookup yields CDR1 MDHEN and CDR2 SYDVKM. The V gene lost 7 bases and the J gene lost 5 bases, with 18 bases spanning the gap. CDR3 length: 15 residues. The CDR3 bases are TGTGCCAGCATTAAGCCAAGGGCAGGGGATCAGCCCCAGCATTTT. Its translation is CASIKPRAGDQPQHF. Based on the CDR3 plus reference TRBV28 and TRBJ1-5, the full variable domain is DVKVTQSSRYLVKRTGEKVFLECVQDMDHENMFWYRQDPGLGLRLIYFSYDVKMKEKGDIPEGYSVSREKKERFSLILESASTNQTSMYLCASIKPRAGDQPQHFGDGTRLSIL.

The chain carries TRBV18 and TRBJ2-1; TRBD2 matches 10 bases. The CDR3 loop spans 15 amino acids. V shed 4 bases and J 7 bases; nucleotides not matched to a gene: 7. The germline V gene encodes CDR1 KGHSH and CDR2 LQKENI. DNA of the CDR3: TGTGCCAGCTCACTTAATAGCGGGAGGCATAATGAGCAGTTCTTC. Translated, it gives CASSLNSGRHNEQFF.

Written as DNA, the CDR3 is TGTGCCAGCAGCTTAGATCTTAATCAGCCCCAGCATTTT. This encodes CASSLDLNQPQHF. J is TRBJ1-5 and V is TRBV7-6; unclear D gene. Trimming left V 1 base short and J 4 bases short, with 5 bases between. Per germline, CDR1 SGHVS and CDR2 FNYEAQ. The CDR3 totals 13 residues. Complete variable domain (other parts from reference TRBV7-6 and TRBJ1-5): GAGVSQSPRYKVTKRGQDVALRCDPISGHVSLYWYRQALGQGPEFLTYFNYEAQQDKSGLPNDRFSAERPEGSISTLTIQRTEQRDSAMYRCASSLDLNQPQHFGDGTRLSIL.

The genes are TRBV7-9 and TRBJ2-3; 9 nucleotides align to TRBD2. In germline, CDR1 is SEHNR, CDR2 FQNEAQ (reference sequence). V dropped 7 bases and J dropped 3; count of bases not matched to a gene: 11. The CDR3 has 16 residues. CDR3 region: CASTEEALAGTDTQYF. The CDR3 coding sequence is TGTGCCAGCACCGAGGAGGCGCTAGCGGGAACAGATACGCAGTATTTT. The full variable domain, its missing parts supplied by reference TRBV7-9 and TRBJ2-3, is DTGVSQNPRHKITKRGQNVTFRCDPISEHNRLYWYRQTLGQGPEFLTYFQNEAQLEKSRLLSDRFSAERPKGSFSTLEIQRTEQGDSAMYLCASTEEALAGTDTQYFGPGTRLTVL.

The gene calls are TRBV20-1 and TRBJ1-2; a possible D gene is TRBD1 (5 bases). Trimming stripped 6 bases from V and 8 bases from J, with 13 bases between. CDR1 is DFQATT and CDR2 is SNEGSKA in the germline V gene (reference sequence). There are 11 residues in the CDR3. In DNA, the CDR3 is TGCAGTGCCCGCAGGGCAAGAGGCTACACCTTC. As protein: CSARRARGYTF.

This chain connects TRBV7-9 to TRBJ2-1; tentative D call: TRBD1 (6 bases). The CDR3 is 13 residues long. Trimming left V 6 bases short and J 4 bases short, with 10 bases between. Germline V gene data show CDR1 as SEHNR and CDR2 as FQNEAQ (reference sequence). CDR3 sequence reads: CASRTGTYNEQFF. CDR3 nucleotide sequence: TGTGCCAGCAGGACCGGGACATACAATGAGCAGTTCTTC.

CDR3 bases: TGTGCCAGCTCACCACGTACGAGGGATACGCAGTATTTT. Encoded protein: CASSPRTRDTQYF. This sequence joins TRBV18 and TRBJ2-3; D not certain. Trimming shortened V by 1 base and J by 6 bases, and 8 bases separated the two germline ends. Per germline, CDR1 KGHSH and CDR2 LQKENI. CDR3 size: 13 residues.

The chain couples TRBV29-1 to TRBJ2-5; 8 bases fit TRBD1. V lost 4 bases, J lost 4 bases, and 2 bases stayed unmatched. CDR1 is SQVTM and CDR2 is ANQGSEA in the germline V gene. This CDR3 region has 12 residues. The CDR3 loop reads CSVGGQGETQYF. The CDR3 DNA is TGCAGCGTTGGAGGACAGGGAGAGACCCAGTACTTC.

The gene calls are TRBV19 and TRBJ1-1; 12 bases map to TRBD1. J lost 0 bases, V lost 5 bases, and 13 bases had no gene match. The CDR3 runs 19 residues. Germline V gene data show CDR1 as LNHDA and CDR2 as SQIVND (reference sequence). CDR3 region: CASSGGPGTGGSMNTEAFF. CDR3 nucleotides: TGTGCCAGTAGTGGCGGTCCCGGGACAGGGGGCTCAATGAACACTGAAGCTTTCTTT.

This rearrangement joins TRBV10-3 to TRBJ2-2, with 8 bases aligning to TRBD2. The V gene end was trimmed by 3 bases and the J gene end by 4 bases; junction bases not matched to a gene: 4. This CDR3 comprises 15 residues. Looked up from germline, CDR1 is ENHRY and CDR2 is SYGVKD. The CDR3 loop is CAISEAGAGTGELFF. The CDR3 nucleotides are TGTGCCATCAGTGAAGCGGGAGCCGGCACCGGGGAGCTGTTTTTT.

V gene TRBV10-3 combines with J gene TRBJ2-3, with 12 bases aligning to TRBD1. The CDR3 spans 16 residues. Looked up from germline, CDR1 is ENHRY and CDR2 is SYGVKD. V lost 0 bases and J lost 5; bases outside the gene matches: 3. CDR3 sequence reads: CAISESGTGGVDTQYF. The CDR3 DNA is TGTGCCATCAGTGAGTCAGGGACAGGGGGCGTAGATACGCAGTATTTT.

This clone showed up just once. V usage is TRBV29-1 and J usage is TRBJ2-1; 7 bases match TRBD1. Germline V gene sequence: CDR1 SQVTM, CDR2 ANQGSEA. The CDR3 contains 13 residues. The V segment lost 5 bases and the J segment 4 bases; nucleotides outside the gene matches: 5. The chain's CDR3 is CSVRDSDYNEQFF. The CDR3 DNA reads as TGCAGCGTTAGGGACAGCGATTACAATGAGCAGTTCTTC.

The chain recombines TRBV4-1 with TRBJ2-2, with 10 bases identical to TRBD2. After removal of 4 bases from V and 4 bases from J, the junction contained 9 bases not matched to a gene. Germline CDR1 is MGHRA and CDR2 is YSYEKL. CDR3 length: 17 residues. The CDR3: CASSLREAGGSTGELFF. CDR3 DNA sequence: TGCGCCAGCAGCCTGAGGGAAGCGGGAGGGTCCACCGGGGAGCTGTTTTTT.

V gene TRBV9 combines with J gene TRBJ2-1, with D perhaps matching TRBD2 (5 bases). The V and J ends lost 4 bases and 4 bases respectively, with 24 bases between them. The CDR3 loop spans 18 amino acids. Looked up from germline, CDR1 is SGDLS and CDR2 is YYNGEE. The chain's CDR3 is CASSPIKRPSRTYNEQFF. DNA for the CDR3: TGTGCCAGCAGCCCAATTAAACGACCGTCGAGGACTTACAATGAGCAGTTCTTC.

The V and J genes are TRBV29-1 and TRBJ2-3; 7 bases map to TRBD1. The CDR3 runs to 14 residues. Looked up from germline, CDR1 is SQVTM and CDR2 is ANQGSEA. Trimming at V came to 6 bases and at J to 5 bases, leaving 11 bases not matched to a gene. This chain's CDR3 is CSVEQTGTIDTQYF. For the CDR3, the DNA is TGCAGCGTCGAGCAGACAGGGACGATAGATACGCAGTATTTT.

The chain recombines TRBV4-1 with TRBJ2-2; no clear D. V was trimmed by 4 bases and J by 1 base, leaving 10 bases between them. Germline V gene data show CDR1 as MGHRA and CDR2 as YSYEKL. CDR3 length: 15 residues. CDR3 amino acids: CASSRKSENTGELFF. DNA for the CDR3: TGCGCCAGCAGCCGAAAAAGCGAGAACACCGGGGAGCTGTTTTTT.

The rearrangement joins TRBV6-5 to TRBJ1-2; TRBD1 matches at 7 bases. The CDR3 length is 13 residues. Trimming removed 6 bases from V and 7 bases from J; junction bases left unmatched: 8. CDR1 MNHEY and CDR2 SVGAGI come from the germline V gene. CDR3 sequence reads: CASRDDRVRGYTF. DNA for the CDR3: TGTGCCAGCAGAGATGACAGGGTCCGTGGCTACACCTTC.